This T cell receptor (beta chain) appears in the sequencing data of a study of blood T cell repertoires in COVID-19 (dated by TCRdb to 2018 to 2021). Some background on the complete study: Samples from collaborators originated in the United States, Italy and Spain and spanned both the acute and convalescent phases of COVID-19. The material from the prospective study consisted of cDNA or gDNA derived from T cells, B-cell-depleted T cells, or PBMCs. Deeply sampled blood TCRbeta repertoires from subjects exposed to, actively infected with, or recovered from COVID-19 were included in the dataset. The repertoires were released in a freely available public database intended as a resource for research on the immune response to SARS-CoV-2. The samples were drawn from the first 160 participants of the ongoing ImmuneRACE study and from over 950 subjects provided by 6 global collaborators. Nearly every sample came with metadata listing a de-identified subject ID, COVID-19 status, age in years and sex. Where available, HLA class I and class II types were taken from metadata supplied by the sample provider and were not determined by assay-based typing. General findings and caveats noted by the study authors: Clinical and demographic metadata were provided uncurated, with the amount varying by source and participant.

Details on this clone: Its antigen target is currently unknown. No base quality values were provided; no much bigger clone lies one nucleotide off.

Whole blood was collected in K2EDTA tubes by collaborating institutions according to the institutions' own protocols. For TCRbeta analysis, collaborators shipped samples in one of three forms: frozen whole blood, isolated PBMCs, or DNA extracted from either of those sample types. The immunoSEQ Assay, a bias-controlled multiplex PCR, was used to amplify TCRbeta CDR3 regions from genomic DNA. Turning to the authors' computational methods: Nucleated cell counts per sample were estimated from amplification of reference gene primers within the assay. Sequence reads were collapsed and filtered to measure the absolute abundance of every unique TCRbeta CDR3 rearrangement. For each sample, productive Simpson clonality was calculated as the square root of Simpson's diversity index across productive rearrangements. TCRdb took over this immuneACCESS table, retaining in-frame rearrangements with V and J assigned. Such tables are incomplete; in checked studies, under half of the missing clones stem from an unresolved V gene, and the remainder is unexplained. V, J and clone size derive from that table, while D and trimming were established from the DNA sequence. The sample includes approximately 200,000 clones, with less than 90% observed a single time. Around 1.9% of the sample belongs to the ten largest clones.

This TCR derives from a man between 65 and 80 years old with active or convalescent COVID-19. The sample comprised peripheral blood.

Here the CDR3 is given as CASRDIQSFYTGELFF. The DNA reads TGTGCCAGCCGGGACATCCAGTCTTTTTACACCGGGGAGCTGTTTTTT. Recombination connected TRBV15 to TRBJ2-2; a tentative D match to TRBD1 spans 6 bases. Trimming takes 10 bases from V and 3 bases from J, and the germline ends sit 21 bases apart. The germline V gene (reference sequence) specifies LNHNV as CDR1 and YYDKDF as CDR2. Measured from the cysteine to the phenylalanine, the CDR3 is 16 residues long. Here the CDR3 DNA is all that survives: 48 bases in frame from base 1.